This T cell receptor beta chain is from a study of T cell responses to AZD1222 COVID-19 vaccine. Notes on the study in general: Clonal diversity was possibly underestimated, and the donors were mostly white British, with more females. CD4 TCRs linked to vaccination spanned spike, dominating at 160-218 and 743-854. The reported proportion of spike-specific TCRs targeting unmutated variant regions was nearly half.

Turning to this clone: Antigen: not known.

Repertoires were generated with immunoSEQ multiplex PCR, while TCRdb's copy carries only in-frame clones and drops some. Of over 150,000 clones listed, roughly 87% are singletons. CDR3 length: 14 amino acids. Germline V gene lookup returns CDR1 SNHLY and CDR2 FYNNEI. Trimming pared 6 bases from V and 6 bases from J, leaving 16 bases between. The chain links TRBV2 to TRBJ2-3, with a possible D match to TRBD1 (5 bases). Sample: peripheral blood, taken on day 0 of AZD1222 vaccination. This sequence was found in an adult in good health. CDR3 nucleotides: TGTGCCAGCAGGGCAACCAGGGTTTCGGATACGCAGTATTTT. This sequence encodes CASRATRVSDTQYF.